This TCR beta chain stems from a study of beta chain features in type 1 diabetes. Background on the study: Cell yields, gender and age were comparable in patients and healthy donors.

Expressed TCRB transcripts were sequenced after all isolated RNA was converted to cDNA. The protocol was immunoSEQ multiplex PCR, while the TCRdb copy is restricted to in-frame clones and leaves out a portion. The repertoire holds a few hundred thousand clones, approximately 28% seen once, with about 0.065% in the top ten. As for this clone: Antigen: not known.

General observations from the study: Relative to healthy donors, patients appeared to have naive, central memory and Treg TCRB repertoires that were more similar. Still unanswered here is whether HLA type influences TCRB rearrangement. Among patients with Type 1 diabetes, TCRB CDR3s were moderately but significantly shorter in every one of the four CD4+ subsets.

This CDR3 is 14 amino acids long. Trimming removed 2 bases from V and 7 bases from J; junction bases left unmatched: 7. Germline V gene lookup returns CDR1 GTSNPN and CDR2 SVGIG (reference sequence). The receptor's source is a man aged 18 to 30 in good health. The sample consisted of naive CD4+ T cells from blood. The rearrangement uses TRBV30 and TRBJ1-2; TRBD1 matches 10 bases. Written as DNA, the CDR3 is TGTGCCTGGAGTAACCCGGGACAGGGGTTTGGCTACACCTTC. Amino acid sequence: CAWSNPGQGFGYTF.